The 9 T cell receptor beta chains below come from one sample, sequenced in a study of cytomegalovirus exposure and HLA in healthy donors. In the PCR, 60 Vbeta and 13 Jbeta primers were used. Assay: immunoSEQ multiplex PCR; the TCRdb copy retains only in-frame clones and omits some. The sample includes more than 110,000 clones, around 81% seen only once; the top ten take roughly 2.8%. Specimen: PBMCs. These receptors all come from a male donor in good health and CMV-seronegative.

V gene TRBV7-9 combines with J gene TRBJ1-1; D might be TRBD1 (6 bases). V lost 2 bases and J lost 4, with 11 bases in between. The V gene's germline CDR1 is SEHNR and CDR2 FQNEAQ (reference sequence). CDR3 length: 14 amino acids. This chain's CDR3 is CASSLKTGTTEAFF. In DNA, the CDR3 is TGTGCCAGCAGCTTAAAAACAGGGACCACTGAAGCTTTCTTT.

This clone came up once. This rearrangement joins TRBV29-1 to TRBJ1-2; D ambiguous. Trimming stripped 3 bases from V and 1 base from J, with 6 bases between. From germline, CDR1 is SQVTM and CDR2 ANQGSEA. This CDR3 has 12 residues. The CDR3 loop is CSVEVHNYGYTF. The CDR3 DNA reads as TGCAGCGTTGAGGTACATAACTATGGCTACACCTTC.

The CDR3 coding sequence is TGTGCCAGCAGTGCGGACAGGGACACTGAAGCTTTCTTT. This translates into CASSADRDTEAFF. The chain carries TRBV2 and TRBJ1-1, with 8 bases identical to TRBD1. The CDR3 is 13 residues long. Losses at the gene ends were 4 bases for V and 3 bases for J; bases not matched to a gene: 1. Germline V gives CDR1 SNHLY, CDR2 FYNNEI.

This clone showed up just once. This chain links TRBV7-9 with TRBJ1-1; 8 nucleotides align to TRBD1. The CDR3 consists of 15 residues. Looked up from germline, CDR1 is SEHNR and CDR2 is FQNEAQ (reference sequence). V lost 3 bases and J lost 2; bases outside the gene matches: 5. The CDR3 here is CASSFSGQGNTEAFF. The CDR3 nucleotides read TGTGCCAGCAGCTTCTCTGGACAGGGCAACACTGAAGCTTTCTTT.

The CDR3 protein is CASSVALAGNNEQFF. The CDR3 region has the DNA TGTGCCAGCAGCGTAGCACTAGCGGGGAACAATGAGCAGTTCTTC. The J gene is TRBJ2-1, the V gene TRBV9, with 10 nucleotides matching TRBD2. CDR1 and CDR2 from the germline V gene are SGDLS and YYNGEE. The CDR3 has 15 amino acids. Trimming cost V 0 bases and J 5 bases; bases outside gene matches: 2. Combining the CDR3 with reference TRBV9 and TRBJ2-1 gives the whole variable domain DSGVTQTPKHLITATGQRVTLRCSPRSGDLSVYWYQQSLDQGLQFLIQYYNGEERAKGNILERFSAQQFPDLHSELNLSSLELGDSALYFCASSVALAGNNEQFFGPGTRLTVL.

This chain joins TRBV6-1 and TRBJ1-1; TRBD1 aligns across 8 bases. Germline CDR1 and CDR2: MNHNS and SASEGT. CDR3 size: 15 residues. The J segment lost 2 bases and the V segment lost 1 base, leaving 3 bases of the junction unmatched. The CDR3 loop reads CASSEDQGANTEAFF. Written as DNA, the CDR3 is TGTGCCAGCAGTGAAGATCAGGGGGCTAACACTGAAGCTTTCTTT.

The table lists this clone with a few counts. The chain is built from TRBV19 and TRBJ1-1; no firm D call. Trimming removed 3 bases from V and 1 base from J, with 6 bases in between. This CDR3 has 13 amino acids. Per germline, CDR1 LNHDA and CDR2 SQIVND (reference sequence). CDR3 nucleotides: TGTGCCAGTAGTATTACTACGAACACTGAAGCTTTCTTT. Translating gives CASSITTNTEAFF.

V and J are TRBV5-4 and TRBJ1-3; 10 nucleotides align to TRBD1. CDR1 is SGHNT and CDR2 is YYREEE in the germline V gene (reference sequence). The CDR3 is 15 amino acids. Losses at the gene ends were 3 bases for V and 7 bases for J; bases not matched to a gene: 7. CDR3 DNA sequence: TGTGCCAGCAGCTCCTTCGGGACAGGGGAGAACACCATATATTTT. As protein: CASSSFGTGENTIYF.

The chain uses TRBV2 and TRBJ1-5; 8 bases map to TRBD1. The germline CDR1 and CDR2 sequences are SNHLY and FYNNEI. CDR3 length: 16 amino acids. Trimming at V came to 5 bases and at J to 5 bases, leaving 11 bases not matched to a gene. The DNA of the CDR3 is TGTGCCAGCAGTTTTGACAGGGGAGGAAGGTATCAGCCCCAGCATTTT. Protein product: CASSFDRGGRYQPQHF.